What follows are 24 T cell receptor beta chains derived from one specimen sequenced in a study of Ad26.COV2.S vaccination and SARS-CoV-2 variants (dated by TCRdb to the early 2020s). The treatment or condition label corresponds to: roughly 18 received Ad26.COV2.S at low or high dose, single or two shots; 5 received placebo; per-sample allocation not given. Repertoires of vaccine and placebo recipients were sequenced from samples collected on day 63 after the first injection. Preparation of the library involved the immunoSEQ multiplex PCR assay. Held by TCRdb, this immuneACCESS table contains in-frame sequences only and omits some clones. Under half of the omission traces to an unresolved V gene where checked; the cause of the rest is unknown. The sample table lists 350,000 to 400,000 clones, 88% of them with a count of one. The biggest ten clones account for under 3.5% of the sample. The sample was peripheral blood, taken in a trial of Ad26.COV2.S vaccine versus placebo. The source of these receptors is a person aged 18-65 years who received the Ad26.COV2.S COVID-19 vaccine or a placebo.

The chain couples TRBV7-6 to TRBJ1-5, with D hard to call. The CDR3 covers 16 residues. Germline assignment: CDR1 SGHVS and CDR2 FNYEAQ. Trimming removed 1 base from V and 2 bases from J, with 12 bases in between. The CDR3 is CASSLGRLGRNQPQHF. In nucleotides, the CDR3 is TGTGCCAGCAGCTTAGGACGGCTAGGGCGCAATCAGCCCCAGCATTTT.

This chain connects TRBV7-9 to TRBJ1-6, with 7 positions matching TRBD1. Per germline, CDR1 SEHNR and CDR2 FQNEAQ (reference sequence). The CDR3 has 15 amino acids. Losses at the gene ends were 5 bases for V and 11 bases for J; bases not matched to a gene: 12. This CDR3 is CASSNTGDILAPLHF. The CDR3 bases are TGTGCCAGCAGCAATACAGGGGACATACTGGCACCCCTCCACTTT.

Details on this clone: A read error may produce the germline difference seen at one junction end. V gene TRBV4-1 combines with J gene TRBJ1-2, with unresolved D. The CDR3 runs to 12 residues. Germline-derived CDR1 and CDR2 are MGHRA and YSYEKL. CDR3 residues: CASSQESGPTYF. The CDR3 nucleotides read TGCGCCAGCAGCCAAGAAAGTGGGCCCACCTACTTC.

This chain connects TRBV3-1 (or the pseudogene TRBV3-2) to TRBJ1-2; 7 bases fit TRBD1. The CDR3 is 17 amino acids. Losses at the gene ends were 1 base for V and 5 bases for J; bases not matched to a gene: 13. Germline CDR1 LGHDT, CDR2 YNNKEL (reference sequence). The chain's CDR3 is CASSQAWGDSNFYGYTF. CDR3 coding DNA: TGTGCCAGCAGCCAAGCGTGGGGGGACAGCAATTTTTATGGCTACACCTTC.

This clone was detected only a few times. This chain connects TRBV27 to TRBJ1-6, with TRBD1 matching 8 bases. This CDR3 contains 16 residues. Looked up from germline, CDR1 is MNHEY and CDR2 is SMNVEV (reference sequence). With V trimmed by 2 bases and J by 4 bases, 4 bases remained unmatched. CDR3 sequence reads: CASSLSGQGYNSPLHF. CDR3 DNA: TGTGCCAGCAGTTTAAGCGGACAGGGTTATAATTCACCCCTCCACTTT.

The genes are TRBV7-8 and TRBJ1-6; the D is unclear. Trimming cost V 0 bases and J 5 bases, with 14 bases left between them. The CDR3 sequence is 17 residues long. Germline CDR1 and CDR2: SGHVS and FQNEAQ. CDR3 region: CASSLAWYGPNNSPLHF. For the CDR3, the DNA is TGTGCCAGCAGCTTAGCGTGGTACGGGCCAAATAATTCACCCCTCCACTTT.

The count of this clone is one. The chain links TRBV5-4 to TRBJ1-2; tentative D call: TRBD1 (5 bases). This CDR3 comprises 12 residues. V shed 4 bases and J shed 7 bases, with 11 bases lying between them. CDR1 is SGHNT, CDR2 YYREEE, per germline (reference sequence). The CDR3 coding sequence is TGTGCCAGCAGCGGGGCCCCTAGTGGCTACACCTTC. Residues: CASSGAPSGYTF.

V is TRBV10-2 and J is TRBJ2-5; D remains ambiguous. The germline V gene encodes CDR1 WSHSY and CDR2 SAAADI. Trimming shortened V by 5 bases and J by 5 bases, and 6 bases separated the two germline ends. This CDR3 has 11 residues. The CDR3 reads CASSPRETQYF. CDR3 sequence (DNA): TGCGCCAGCAGTCCGCGGGAGACCCAGTACTTC.

The genes are TRBV14 and TRBJ2-5; TRBD2 might be the D (6 bases). The CDR3 sequence is 16 residues long. Germline loops: CDR1 SGHDN, CDR2 FVKESK. V was trimmed by 4 bases and J by 1 base, leaving 16 bases between them. The CDR3 DNA reads as TGTGCCAGCAGCCGTCGGAGGGGATGGGGCCAAGAGACCCAGTACTTC. Protein sequence: CASSRRRGWGQETQYF.

V is TRBV6-5 and J is TRBJ2-5, with D uncertain. Germline CDR1 is MNHEY and CDR2 is SVGAGI. V was clipped by 3 bases and J by 2 bases, with 7 bases between them. The CDR3 runs 13 residues. The CDR3 spells CASSYIGQETQYF. The CDR3, as DNA: TGTGCCAGCAGTTATATTGGGCAAGAGACCCAGTACTTC.

Written as DNA, the CDR3 is TGCGCCAGCAGCCATCCGGACAGGGACACCGGGGAGCTGTTTTTT. Protein: CASSHPDRDTGELFF. V and J are TRBV4-1 and TRBJ2-2, with TRBD1 matching 8 bases. This CDR3 contains 15 residues. Germline loops: CDR1 MGHRA, CDR2 YSYEKL. The V and J ends lost 3 bases and 3 bases, in that order; junction bases with no gene match: 3.

The gene calls are TRBV27 and TRBJ2-7, with D possibly matching TRBD2 (5 bases). Germline-derived CDR1 and CDR2 are MNHEY and SMNVEV (reference sequence). V was cut by 2 bases and J by 3 bases, with 8 bases left in between. The CDR3 runs to 13 residues. CDR3 in amino acids: CASSLGSLYEQYF. Written as DNA, the CDR3 is TGTGCCAGCAGTTTAGGGAGTCTCTACGAGCAGTACTTC.

V and J are TRBV29-1 and TRBJ2-1; 15 nucleotides line up with TRBD2. The V segment lost 1 base and the J segment 4 bases; nucleotides outside the gene matches: 8. The CDR3 loop spans 18 amino acids. CDR1 and CDR2 from the germline V gene are SQVTM and ANQGSEA. This CDR3 reads CSVEAWTSGGAGYNEQFF. DNA of the CDR3: TGCAGCGTTGAAGCTTGGACTAGCGGGGGGGCAGGTTACAATGAGCAGTTCTTC.

The J gene is TRBJ2-1, the V gene TRBV19; 7 nucleotides agree with TRBD1. CDR1 is LNHDA and CDR2 is SQIVND in the germline V gene (reference sequence). V lost 9 bases and J lost 8; bases outside the gene matches: 16. The CDR3 runs 15 residues. CDR3 nucleotide sequence: TGTGCCAGCCGTTCCGGGACAGCGTCCCAGCATGAGCAGTTCTTC. Translating gives CASRSGTASQHEQFF.

In DNA form, the CDR3 reads TGTGCCAGCAGCCAGTTCGGCGGATCCCAAACAACTAATGAAAAACTGTTTTTT. This codes for CASSQFGGSQTTNEKLFF. The chain combines TRBV27 with TRBJ1-4, with unresolved D. CDR3 length: 18 residues. In germline, CDR1 is MNHEY, CDR2 SMNVEV (reference sequence). V was shortened by 6 bases and J by 0 bases, with 20 bases between the two germline ends.

The CDR3 DNA is TGTGCCAGCAGTTACTTGTGGGGCACTTCCTACAATGAGCAGTTCTTC. Translation: CASSYLWGTSYNEQFF. The chain carries TRBV6-6 and TRBJ2-1, with D perhaps TRBD1 (5 bases). The CDR3 length is 16 residues. The germline CDR1 and CDR2 sequences are MNHNY and SVGAGI (reference sequence). Trimming stripped 1 base from V and 1 base from J, with 11 bases between.

The rearrangement uses TRBV10-2 and TRBJ1-1, with D hard to call. Germline V gene sequence: CDR1 WSHSY, CDR2 SAAADI. V was shortened by 6 bases and J by 1 base, with 12 bases between the two germline ends. The CDR3 covers 14 residues. CDR3 loop: CASSREGANTEAFF. The CDR3 bases are TGCGCCAGCAGCCGAGAGGGAGCGAACACTGAAGCTTTCTTT.

The chain carries TRBV7-2 and TRBJ1-4; weak D call: TRBD1 (6 bases). This CDR3 has 14 residues. CDR1 and CDR2 (germline): SGHTA, FQGNSA. Trimming stripped 0 bases from V and 5 bases from J, with 7 bases between. In DNA, the CDR3 is TGTGCCAGCAGCTTAGCGAGGGGGAATGAAAAACTGTTTTTT. This sequence encodes CASSLARGNEKLFF.

The chain is built from TRBV19 and TRBJ2-5, with a tentative D call TRBD2 (5 bases). V gave up 4 bases and J gave up 1 base, with 16 bases separating them. The CDR3 is 16 residues long. Looked up from germline, CDR1 is LNHDA and CDR2 is SQIVND (reference sequence). As DNA, the CDR3 is TGTGCCAGTAGTACCCACCCGAGGGATCGCCAAGAGACCCAGTACTTC. Encoded protein: CASSTHPRDRQETQYF.

This chain uses TRBV12-3 or TRBV12-4 with TRBJ1-2, with 9 nucleotides matching TRBD1. The CDR3 loop spans 13 amino acids. Trimming at V came to 3 bases and at J to 6 bases, leaving 2 bases not matched to a gene. DNA of the CDR3: TGTGCCAGCAGTTTTGGACAGGGGCATGGCTACACCTTC. It codes for CASSFGQGHGYTF.

V and J are TRBV10-3 and TRBJ2-5, with 7 bases lining up with TRBD2. The ends lost 5 bases at V and 4 bases at J; junction bases unmatched: 7. Germline V gene data show CDR1 as ENHRY and CDR2 as SYGVKD. The CDR3 sequence is 14 residues long. This CDR3 is CAISSSGRGETQYF. The CDR3 DNA sequence: TGTGCCATCAGTTCTAGCGGTAGGGGAGAGACCCAGTACTTC.

The V call is TRBV2, the J call TRBJ2-5, with a weak D call TRBD2 (5 bases). The CDR3 has 15 amino acids. Trimming shortened V by 5 bases and J by 1 base, and 14 bases separated the two germline ends. Germline lookup yields CDR1 SNHLY and CDR2 FYNNEI. The CDR3 coding sequence is TGTGCCAGCAGTACTAGGACCGTAAGCCAAGAGACCCAGTACTTC. Protein sequence: CASSTRTVSQETQYF.

The gene calls are TRBV4-2 and TRBJ1-2, with D perhaps matching TRBD1 (6 bases). CDR3 size: 15 residues. The ends were cut back, 1 base at V and 5 bases at J, with 14 bases in the middle. Germline V gives CDR1 LGHNA, CDR2 YNFKEQ. The CDR3 reads CASSQAPGQKYGYTF. In DNA, the CDR3 is TGTGCCAGCAGCCAAGCCCCTGGACAGAAGTATGGCTACACCTTC.

V and J are TRBV6-6 and TRBJ1-5, with D unclear. V was clipped by 5 bases and J by 4 bases, with 12 bases between them. This CDR3 is built from 14 residues. Looked up from germline, CDR1 is MNHNY and CDR2 is SVGAGI (reference sequence). The CDR3 DNA reads as TGTGCCAGCAGTACGGAAGGAACTAATCAGCCCCAGCATTTT. The encoded protein is CASSTEGTNQPQHF.